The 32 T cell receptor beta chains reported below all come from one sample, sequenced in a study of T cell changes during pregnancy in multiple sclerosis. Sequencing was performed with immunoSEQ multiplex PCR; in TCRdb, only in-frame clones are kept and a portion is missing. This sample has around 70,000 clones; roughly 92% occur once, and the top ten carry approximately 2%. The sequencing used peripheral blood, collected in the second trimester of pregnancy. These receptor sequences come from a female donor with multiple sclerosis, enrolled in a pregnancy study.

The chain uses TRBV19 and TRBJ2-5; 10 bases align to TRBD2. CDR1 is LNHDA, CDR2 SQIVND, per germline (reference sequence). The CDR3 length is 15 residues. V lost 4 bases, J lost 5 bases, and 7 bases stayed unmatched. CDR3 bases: TGTGCCAGTAGTAGGGAGCGGGGGGGCCGTGAGACCCAGTACTTC. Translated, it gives CASSRERGGRETQYF. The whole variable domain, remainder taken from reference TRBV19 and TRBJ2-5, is DGGITQSPKYLFRKEGQNVTLSCEQNLNHDAMYWYRQDPGQGLRLIYYSQIVNDFQKGDIAEGYSVSREKKESFPLTVTSAQKNPTAFYLCASSRERGGRETQYFGPGTRLLVL.

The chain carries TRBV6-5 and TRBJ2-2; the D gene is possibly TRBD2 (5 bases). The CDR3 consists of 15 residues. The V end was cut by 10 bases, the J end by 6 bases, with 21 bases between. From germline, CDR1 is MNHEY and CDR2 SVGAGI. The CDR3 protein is CATMYVGGFPGELFF. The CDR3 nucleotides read TGTGCCACCATGTATGTGGGCGGGTTCCCCGGGGAGCTGTTTTTT.

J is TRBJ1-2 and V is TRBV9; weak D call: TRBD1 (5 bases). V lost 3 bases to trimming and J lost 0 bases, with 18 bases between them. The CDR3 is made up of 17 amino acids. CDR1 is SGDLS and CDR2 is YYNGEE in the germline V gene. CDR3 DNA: TGTGCCAGCAGCGCAGATTCCAGGGTCTTAGCTAACTATGGCTACACCTTC. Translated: CASSADSRVLANYGYTF.

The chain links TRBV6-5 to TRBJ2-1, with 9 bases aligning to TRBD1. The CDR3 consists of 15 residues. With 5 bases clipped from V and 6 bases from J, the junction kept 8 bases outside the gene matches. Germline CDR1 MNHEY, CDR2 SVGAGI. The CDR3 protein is CASSPRDRVINEQFF. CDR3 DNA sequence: TGTGCCAGCAGTCCCCGGGACAGGGTTATCAATGAGCAGTTCTTC.

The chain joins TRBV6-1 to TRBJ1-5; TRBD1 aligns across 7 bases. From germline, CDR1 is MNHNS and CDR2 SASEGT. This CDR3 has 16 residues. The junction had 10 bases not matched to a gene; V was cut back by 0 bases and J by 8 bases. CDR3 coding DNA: TGTGCCAGCAGTGAAGCGGTCAACAGGGGCTGGGAGCCCCAGCATTTT. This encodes CASSEAVNRGWEPQHF.

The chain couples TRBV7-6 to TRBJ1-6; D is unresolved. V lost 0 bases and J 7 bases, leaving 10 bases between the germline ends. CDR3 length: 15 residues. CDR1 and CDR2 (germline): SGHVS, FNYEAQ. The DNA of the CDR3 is TGTGCCAGCAGCTTAGCCCCCACAGTCAATTCACCCCTCCACTTT. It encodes CASSLAPTVNSPLHF. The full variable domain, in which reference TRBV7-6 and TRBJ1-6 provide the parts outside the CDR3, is GAGVSQSPRYKVTKRGQDVALRCDPISGHVSLYWYRQALGQGPEFLTYFNYEAQQDKSGLPNDRFSAERPEGSISTLTIQRTEQRDSAMYRCASSLAPTVNSPLHFGNGTRLTVT.

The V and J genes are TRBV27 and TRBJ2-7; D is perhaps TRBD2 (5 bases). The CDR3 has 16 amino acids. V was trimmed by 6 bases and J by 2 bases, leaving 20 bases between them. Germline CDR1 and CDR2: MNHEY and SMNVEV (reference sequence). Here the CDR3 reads CASSPRKGTGTYEQYF. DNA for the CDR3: TGTGCCAGCAGCCCGCGAAAAGGAACGGGAACCTACGAGCAGTACTTC.

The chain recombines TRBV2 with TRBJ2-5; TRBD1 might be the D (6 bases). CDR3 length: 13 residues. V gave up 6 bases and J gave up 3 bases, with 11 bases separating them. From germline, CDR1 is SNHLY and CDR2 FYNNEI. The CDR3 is CASRRDTEETQYF. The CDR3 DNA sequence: TGTGCCAGCAGACGGGACACTGAAGAGACCCAGTACTTC.

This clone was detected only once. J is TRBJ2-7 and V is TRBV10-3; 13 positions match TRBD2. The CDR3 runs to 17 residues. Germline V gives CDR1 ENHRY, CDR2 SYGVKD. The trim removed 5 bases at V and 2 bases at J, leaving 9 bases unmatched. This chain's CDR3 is CAISRGGTSGATYEQYF. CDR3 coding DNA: TGTGCCATCAGTAGAGGGGGGACTAGCGGGGCTACCTACGAGCAGTACTTC.

CDR3 nucleotides: TGTGCCAGCAGTCTAACCGGGGAGACAGATACGCAGTATTTT. Its translation is CASSLTGETDTQYF. The chain couples TRBV6-4 to TRBJ2-3; D is perhaps TRBD2 (5 bases). This CDR3 is built from 14 residues. V was shortened by 5 bases and J by 3 bases, with 12 bases between the two germline ends. Germline CDR1 and CDR2: MRHNA and SNTAGT.

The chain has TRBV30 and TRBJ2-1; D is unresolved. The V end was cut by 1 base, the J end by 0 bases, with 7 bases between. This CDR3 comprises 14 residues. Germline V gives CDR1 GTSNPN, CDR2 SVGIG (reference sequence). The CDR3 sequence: CAWSAGRSYNEQFF. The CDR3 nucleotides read TGTGCCTGGAGTGCAGGCCGCTCCTACAATGAGCAGTTCTTC.

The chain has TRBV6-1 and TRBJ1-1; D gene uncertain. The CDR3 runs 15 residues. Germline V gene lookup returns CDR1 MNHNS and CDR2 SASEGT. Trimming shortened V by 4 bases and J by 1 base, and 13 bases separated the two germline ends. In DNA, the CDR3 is TGTGCCAGCAGTGGCTTGTCCTCGGGGAACACTGAAGCTTTCTTT. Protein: CASSGLSSGNTEAFF.

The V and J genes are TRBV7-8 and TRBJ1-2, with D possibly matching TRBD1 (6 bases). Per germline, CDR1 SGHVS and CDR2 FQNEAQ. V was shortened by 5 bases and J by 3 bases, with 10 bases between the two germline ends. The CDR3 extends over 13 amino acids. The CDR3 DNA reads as TGTGCCAGCAGCCTGACAGGTGACTATGGCTACACCTTC. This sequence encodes CASSLTGDYGYTF.

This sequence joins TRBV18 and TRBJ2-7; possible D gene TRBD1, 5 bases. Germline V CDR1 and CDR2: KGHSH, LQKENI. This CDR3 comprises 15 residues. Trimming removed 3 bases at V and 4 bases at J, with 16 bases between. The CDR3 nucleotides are TGTGCCAGCTCACCCAGGGAAGTCGTGTCTTACGAGCAGTACTTC. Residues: CASSPREVVSYEQYF.

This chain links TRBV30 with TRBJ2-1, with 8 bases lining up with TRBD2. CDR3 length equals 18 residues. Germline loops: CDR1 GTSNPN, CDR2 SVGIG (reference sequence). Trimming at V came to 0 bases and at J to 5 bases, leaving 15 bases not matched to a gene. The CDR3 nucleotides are TGTGCCTGGAGTGTAACGGTGCCCCGGGAGGGAAGGAACAATGAGCAGTTCTTC. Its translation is CAWSVTVPREGRNNEQFF.

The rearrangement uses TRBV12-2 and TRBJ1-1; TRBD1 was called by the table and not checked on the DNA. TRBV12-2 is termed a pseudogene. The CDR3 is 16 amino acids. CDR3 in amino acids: CASRLAGGQGDTEAFF. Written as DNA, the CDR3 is TGTGCAAGTCGCTTAGCTGGGGGACAGGGGGACACTGAAGCTTTCTTT.

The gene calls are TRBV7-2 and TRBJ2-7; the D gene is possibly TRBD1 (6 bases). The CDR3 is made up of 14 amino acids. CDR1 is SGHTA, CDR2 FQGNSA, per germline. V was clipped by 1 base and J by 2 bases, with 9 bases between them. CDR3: CASSLEQGTYEQYF. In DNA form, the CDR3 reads TGTGCCAGCAGCTTAGAACAGGGAACCTACGAGCAGTACTTC.

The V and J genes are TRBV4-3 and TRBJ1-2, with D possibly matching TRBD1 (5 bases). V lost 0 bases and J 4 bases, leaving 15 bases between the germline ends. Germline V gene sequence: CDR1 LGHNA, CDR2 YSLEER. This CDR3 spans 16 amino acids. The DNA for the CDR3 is TGCGCCAGCAGCCAAGATCGTGGGCGGGACGGCTATGGCTACACCTTC. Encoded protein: CASSQDRGRDGYGYTF.

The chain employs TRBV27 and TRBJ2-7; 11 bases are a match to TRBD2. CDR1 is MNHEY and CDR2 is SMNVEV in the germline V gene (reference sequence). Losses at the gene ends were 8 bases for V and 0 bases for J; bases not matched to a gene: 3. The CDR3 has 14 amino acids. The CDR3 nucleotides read TGTGCCAGCGCGACTAGCGGGGACTCCTACGAGCAGTACTTC. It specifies CASATSGDSYEQYF.

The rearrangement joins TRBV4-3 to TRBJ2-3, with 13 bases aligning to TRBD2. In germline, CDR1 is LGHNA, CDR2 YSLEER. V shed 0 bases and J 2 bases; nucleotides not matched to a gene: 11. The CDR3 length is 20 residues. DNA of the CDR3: TGCGCCAGCAGCCAAGACTACGCTACTAGCGGGGGGGAGTACACAGATACGCAGTATTTT. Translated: CASSQDYATSGGEYTDTQYF.

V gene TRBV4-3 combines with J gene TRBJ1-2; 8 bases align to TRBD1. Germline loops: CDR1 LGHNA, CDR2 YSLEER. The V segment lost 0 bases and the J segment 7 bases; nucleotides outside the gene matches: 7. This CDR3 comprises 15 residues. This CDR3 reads CASSQEIRGRFGYTF. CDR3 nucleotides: TGCGCCAGCAGCCAAGAGATCAGGGGGCGGTTTGGCTACACCTTC.

CDR3 DNA sequence: TGTGCCAGCAGCGTCAAGCCCCCCGATACGCAGTATTTT. Translation: CASSVKPPDTQYF. The J gene is TRBJ2-3, the V gene TRBV9; D gene uncertain. V lost 2 bases to trimming and J lost 6 bases, with 10 bases between them. The CDR3 is 13 amino acids. The germline V gene has CDR1 SGDLS and CDR2 YYNGEE.

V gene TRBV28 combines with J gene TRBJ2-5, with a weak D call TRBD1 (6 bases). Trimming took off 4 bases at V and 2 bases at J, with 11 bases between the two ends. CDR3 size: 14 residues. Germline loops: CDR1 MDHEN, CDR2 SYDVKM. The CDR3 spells CASSSQDSQETQYF. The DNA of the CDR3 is TGTGCCAGCAGTTCACAGGACAGTCAAGAGACCCAGTACTTC.

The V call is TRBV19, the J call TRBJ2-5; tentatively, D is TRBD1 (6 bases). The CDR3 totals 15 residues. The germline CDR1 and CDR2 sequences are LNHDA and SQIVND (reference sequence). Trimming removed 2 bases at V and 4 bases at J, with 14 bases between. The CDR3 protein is CASSISGQGGETQYF. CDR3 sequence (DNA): TGTGCCAGTAGTATATCGGGACAAGGGGGAGAGACCCAGTACTTC.

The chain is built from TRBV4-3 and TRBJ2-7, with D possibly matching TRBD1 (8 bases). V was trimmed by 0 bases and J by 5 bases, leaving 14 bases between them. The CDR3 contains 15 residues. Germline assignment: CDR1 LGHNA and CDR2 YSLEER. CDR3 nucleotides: TGCGCCAGCAGCCAAGAACAGGGGGGGACGGACGAGCAGTACTTC. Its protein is CASSQEQGGTDEQYF.

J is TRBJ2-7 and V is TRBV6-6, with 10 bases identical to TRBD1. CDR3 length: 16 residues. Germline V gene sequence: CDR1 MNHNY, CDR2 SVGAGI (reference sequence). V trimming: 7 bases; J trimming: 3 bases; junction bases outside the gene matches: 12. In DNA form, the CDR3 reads TGTGCCAGCATTGGGACAGGGGCCGAGGTGGGCTACGAGCAGTACTTC. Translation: CASIGTGAEVGYEQYF.

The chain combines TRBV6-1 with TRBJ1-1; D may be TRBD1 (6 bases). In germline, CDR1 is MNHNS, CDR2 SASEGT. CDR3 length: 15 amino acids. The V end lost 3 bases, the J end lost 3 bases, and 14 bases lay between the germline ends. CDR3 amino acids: CASSDRGSRDTEAFF. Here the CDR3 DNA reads TGTGCCAGCAGTGACAGGGGATCAAGGGACACTGAAGCTTTCTTT.

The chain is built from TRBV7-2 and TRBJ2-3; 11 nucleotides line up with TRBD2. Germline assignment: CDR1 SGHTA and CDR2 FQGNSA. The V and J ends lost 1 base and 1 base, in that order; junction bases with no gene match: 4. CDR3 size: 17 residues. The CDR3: CASSLGLAGGRTDTQYF. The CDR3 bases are TGTGCCAGCAGCTTAGGGCTAGCGGGAGGTCGCACAGATACGCAGTATTTT.

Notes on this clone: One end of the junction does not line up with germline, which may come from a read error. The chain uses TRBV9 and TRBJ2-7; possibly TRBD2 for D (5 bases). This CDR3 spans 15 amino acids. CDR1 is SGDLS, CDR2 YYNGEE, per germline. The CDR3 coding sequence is TGTGCCAGCAGCGCGGATTACGGATCCTACGGGGAACCCTTGTTC. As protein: CASSADYGSYGEPLF.

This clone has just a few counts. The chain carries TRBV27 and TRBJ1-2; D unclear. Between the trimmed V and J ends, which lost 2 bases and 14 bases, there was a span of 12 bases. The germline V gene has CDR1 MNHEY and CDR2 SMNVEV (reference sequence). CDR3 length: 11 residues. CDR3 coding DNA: TGTGCCAGCAGTTTACGCGGGGAATTTACCTTC. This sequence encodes CASSLRGEFTF.

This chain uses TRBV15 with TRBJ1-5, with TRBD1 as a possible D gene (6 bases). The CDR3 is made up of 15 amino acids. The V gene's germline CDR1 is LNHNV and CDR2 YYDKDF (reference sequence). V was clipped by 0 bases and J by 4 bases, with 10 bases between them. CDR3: CATSREQGYNQPQHF. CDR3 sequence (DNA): TGTGCCACCAGCAGAGAACAGGGATATAATCAGCCCCAGCATTTT.

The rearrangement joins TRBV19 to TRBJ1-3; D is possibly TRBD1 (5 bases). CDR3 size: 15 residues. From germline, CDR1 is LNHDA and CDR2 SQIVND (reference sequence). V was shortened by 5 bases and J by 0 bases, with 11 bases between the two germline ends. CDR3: CASSAVDSSGNTIYF. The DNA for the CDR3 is TGTGCCAGTAGTGCGGTCGACAGCTCTGGAAACACCATATATTTT. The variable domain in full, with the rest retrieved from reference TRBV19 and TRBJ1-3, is DGGITQSPKYLFRKEGQNVTLSCEQNLNHDAMYWYRQDPGQGLRLIYYSQIVNDFQKGDIAEGYSVSREKKESFPLTVTSAQKNPTAFYLCASSAVDSSGNTIYFGEGSWLTVV.